This T cell receptor beta chain was recovered during a study of beta chain features in type 1 diabetes. About the study: Investigators examined some 110,000,000 sorted cells across all samples. Study-level points and caveats: For TCRB rearrangement, an influence of HLA type remained unresolved here.

Points on this clone: Antigen unknown.

The study reverse transcribed the entire isolated RNA, so it sequenced expressed TCRB transcripts. Method: immunoSEQ multiplex PCR; TCRdb's copy keeps in-frame clones and lacks some. The table shows 430,000 or so clones, with around 10% occurring only once. This CDR3 contains 17 residues. Looked up from germline, CDR1 is KGHSH and CDR2 is LQKENI. J was trimmed by 3 bases and V by 3 bases; bases with no gene match: 13. The sequencing input was naive CD4+ T cells from blood. J is TRBJ1-1 and V is TRBV18; 7 positions agree with TRBD1. This receptor was taken from a woman aged 18-29 years in good health. In nucleotides, the CDR3 is TGTGCCAGCTCACCCAGACAGGGATGGTCGGTGTACACTGAAGCTTTCTTT. Amino acids: CASSPRQGWSVYTEAFF.